This T cell receptor (beta chain) originates from a study of OX40 agonist ivuxolimab in advanced cancers. Study summary: Partial responses occurred in Three dose-escalation patients, one with hepatocellular carcinoma and two with cutaneous melanoma. Study results and caveats: Both CD4+ and CD8+ T cell populations in blood had undergone clonal expansion by week 6 at 0.1 to 3.0 mg/kg.

The CDR3 is 18 amino acids. The V gene end was trimmed by 2 bases and the J gene end by 0 bases; junction bases not matched to a gene: 9. Per the germline V gene, CDR1 is GTSNPN and CDR2 is SVGIG (reference sequence). To note about this clone: Antigen: not known.

Data came from immunoSEQ multiplex PCR; TCRdb stores just in-frame clones and leaves some out. The sample contains 65,000 or so clones, around 86% of which appear only once. The TCR originated in an adult with an advanced solid tumor such as melanoma, head and neck, liver or kidney cancer. V is TRBV30 and J is TRBJ1-5, with TRBD1 matching 11 bases. The material sequenced was CD4+ or CD8+ T cells sorted from blood, taken in a trial of the OX40 agonist ivuxolimab. The CDR3 DNA follows: TGTGCCTGGAGTAGGACAGGGGGCGCTCAATATAGCAATCAGCCCCAGCATTTT. This sequence encodes CAWSRTGGAQYSNQPQHF.